The source of this T cell receptor (beta chain) is a study of cytomegalovirus exposure and HLA in healthy donors. On this clone: Its specificity is unknown.

Each donor's status was that of a healthy bone marrow donor. Nominal health characterized the donors when sampled, though unrecorded immune exposures were likely. Regarding the study as a whole: Indistinguishability led to the exclusion of some V segments, TRBV6-2 and TRBV6-3 included.

The PCR made use of 60 Vbeta and 13 Jbeta primers. This table comes from immunoSEQ multiplex PCR, and its TCRdb copy is limited to in-frame clones, with some not included. This table lists approximately 37,000 clones. The CDR3 has 16 residues. The sequenced sample consisted of PBMCs. V gene TRBV21-1 combines with J gene TRBJ1-5; the table's D call, TRBD1, was not checked against the DNA. TRBV21-1 is classified as a pseudogene. The source of this sequence is a man between 40 and 49 years old in good health and CMV-seropositive. The CDR3 is CASSKVGRNSNQPQHF. The DNA of the CDR3 is TGTGCCAGCAGCAAAGTGGGCAGAAATAGCAATCAGCCCCAGCATTTT.